These 19 T cell receptor beta chains originate from one sample sequenced in a study of blood T cell repertoires in COVID-19. Produced via immunoSEQ multiplex PCR; TCRdb's table is partial and in-frame only. The sample lists under 150,000 clones; around 73% were seen once. The sequenced material came from peripheral blood. The origin of the receptors is a woman in her forties or fifties with active or convalescent COVID-19.

The V gene is TRBV7-2, the J gene TRBJ2-5; D is perhaps TRBD1 (6 bases). Germline-derived CDR1 and CDR2 are SGHTA and FQGNSA. The ends were cut back, 3 bases at V and 5 bases at J, with 13 bases in the middle. The CDR3 totals 14 residues. CDR3 DNA: TGTGCCAGCAGCTTCTTGGGGGCTAGGGAGACCCAGTACTTC. Translation gives CASSFLGARETQYF.

The genes are TRBV6-2 or TRBV6-3 and TRBJ2-1; 8 bases agree with TRBD1. Germline-derived CDR1 and CDR2 are MNHEY and SVGEGT. V was clipped by 2 bases and J by 3 bases; unmatched bases: 3. The CDR3 is made up of 15 amino acids. CDR3: CASSYPGQGYNEQFF. Here the CDR3 DNA reads TGTGCCAGCAGTTACCCAGGACAGGGCTACAATGAGCAGTTCTTC.

The CDR3 is CASSFRTSAAGGELFF. DNA for the CDR3: TGTGCCAGCAGCTTTAGGACTAGCGCCGCGGGGGGGGAGCTGTTTTTT. The rearrangement links TRBV7-6 to TRBJ2-2; 9 nucleotides match TRBD2. Germline V gives CDR1 SGHVS, CDR2 FNYEAQ. This CDR3 spans 16 amino acids. The ends lost 3 bases at V and 8 bases at J; junction bases unmatched: 10.

The rearrangement uses TRBV4-1 and TRBJ1-1, with 8 bases identical to TRBD1. The length of the CDR3 is 15 residues. Germline-derived CDR1 and CDR2 are MGHRA and YSYEKL. V shed 3 bases and J 5 bases; nucleotides not matched to a gene: 8. The CDR3 DNA sequence: TGCGCCAGCAGCCACCCGGACAGGGTGGGTACTGAAGCTTTCTTT. Residues: CASSHPDRVGTEAFF.

V usage is TRBV27 and J usage is TRBJ1-2; D uncertain. The CDR3 has 12 amino acids. The germline gives CDR1 MNHEY, CDR2 SMNVEV (reference sequence). Trimming stripped 9 bases from V and 4 bases from J, with 12 bases between. CDR3 bases: TGTGCCAGTGGAGGGAGCCCCTATGGCTACACCTTC. It encodes CASGGSPYGYTF.

The gene calls are TRBV19 and TRBJ1-5, with D perhaps TRBD1 (5 bases). Trimming shortened V by 6 bases and J by 6 bases, and 18 bases separated the two germline ends. This CDR3 is built from 15 residues. The germline V gene has CDR1 LNHDA and CDR2 SQIVND (reference sequence). The CDR3 region is CASSMTSGGGQPQHF. The CDR3, as DNA: TGTGCCAGTAGCATGACATCCGGCGGGGGTCAGCCCCAGCATTTT.

The chain employs TRBV19 and TRBJ1-4; TRBD1 is a possible D gene (6 bases). The germline V gene has CDR1 LNHDA and CDR2 SQIVND (reference sequence). V gave up 8 bases and J gave up 3 bases, with 10 bases separating them. The CDR3 has 13 residues. The CDR3 DNA sequence: TGTGCCAGTGGACAGTCCTCTAATGAAAAACTGTTTTTT. Amino acid sequence: CASGQSSNEKLFF. Full variable domain (outside the CDR3, taken from reference TRBV19 and TRBJ1-4): DGGITQSPKYLFRKEGQNVTLSCEQNLNHDAMYWYRQDPGQGLRLIYYSQIVNDFQKGDIAEGYSVSREKKESFPLTVTSAQKNPTAFYLCASGQSSNEKLFFGSGTQLSVL.

The chain employs TRBV7-3 and TRBJ2-3, with 11 bases aligning to TRBD2. CDR1 and CDR2 from the germline V gene are SGHTA and FQGTGA. The V gene end was trimmed by 6 bases and the J gene end by 2 bases; junction bases not matched to a gene: 4. CDR3 length: 15 residues. The CDR3 sequence is CASRETSGNTDTQYF. The CDR3 DNA follows: TGTGCCAGCAGAGAGACTAGCGGGAACACAGATACGCAGTATTTT.

This chain uses TRBV19 with TRBJ2-1, with 11 bases aligning to TRBD2. V gave up 1 base and J gave up 0 bases; unmatched junction bases: 11. CDR1 LNHDA and CDR2 SQIVND come from the germline V gene (reference sequence). This CDR3 is 20 amino acids long. CDR3 nucleotides: TGTGCCAGTAGTATAGTGGGAGCTAGCGGGGGGACGAGCTCCTACAATGAGCAGTTCTTC. It encodes CASSIVGASGGTSSYNEQFF.

The CDR3 loop reads CASSMDRNYEQYF. The CDR3 DNA reads as TGTGCCAGCAGCATGGACAGGAATTACGAGCAGTACTTC. The chain uses TRBV7-3 and TRBJ2-7, with 7 bases identical to TRBD1. The length of the CDR3 is 13 residues. The J segment lost 4 bases and the V segment lost 5 bases, leaving 5 bases of the junction unmatched. Germline V CDR1 and CDR2: SGHTA, FQGTGA.

This clone was counted a few times. For the CDR3, the DNA is TGTGCCAGTAGAAGGTCGGCGCCTGAGGTTAATGAGCAGTTCTTC. This codes for CASRRSAPEVNEQFF. V and J are TRBV19 and TRBJ2-1; D remains ambiguous. The CDR3 has 15 amino acids. CDR1 is LNHDA and CDR2 is SQIVND in the germline V gene (reference sequence). With 6 bases removed from V and 7 bases from J, the gap between germline ends came to 19 bases. Full variable domain (remainder filled in from reference TRBV19 and TRBJ2-1): DGGITQSPKYLFRKEGQNVTLSCEQNLNHDAMYWYRQDPGQGLRLIYYSQIVNDFQKGDIAEGYSVSREKKESFPLTVTSAQKNPTAFYLCASRRSAPEVNEQFFGPGTRLTVL.

Many counts were recorded for this clone. The CDR3 nucleotides are TGTGCCAGCAGCTTGGAATTGGGGGGAGGCTACACCTTC. The encoded protein is CASSLELGGGYTF. The rearrangement links TRBV5-6 to TRBJ1-2; perhaps TRBD1 as D (5 bases). Germline lookup yields CDR1 SGHDT and CDR2 YYEEEE. The CDR3 extends over 13 amino acids. Between the trimmed V and J ends, which lost 0 bases and 8 bases, there was a span of 11 bases.

The chain combines TRBV7-7 with TRBJ2-2, with 13 bases fitting TRBD2. CDR1 and CDR2 (germline): SSHAT, FNYEAQ (reference sequence). Trimming cost V 5 bases and J 5 bases; bases outside gene matches: 2. This CDR3 is built from 15 residues. The CDR3 reads CASSTGLAGTGELFF. CDR3 in DNA: TGTGCCAGCAGCACGGGACTAGCGGGAACCGGGGAGCTGTTTTTT.

This chain joins TRBV7-2 and TRBJ1-6; D gene uncertain. The CDR3 consists of 14 residues. V was clipped by 5 bases and J by 4 bases, with 9 bases between them. Germline V gene lookup returns CDR1 SGHTA and CDR2 FQGNSA. Here the CDR3 reads CASSAQVYNSPLHF. The CDR3 bases are TGTGCCAGCAGCGCCCAGGTTTATAATTCACCCCTCCACTTT.

This clone was counted once. The gene calls are TRBV6-5 and TRBJ2-4, with 10 nucleotides matching TRBD1. This CDR3 has 15 amino acids. The junction had 14 bases not matched to a gene; V was cut back by 10 bases and J by 8 bases. Germline V lookup: CDR1 MNHEY, CDR2 SVGAGI. DNA of the CDR3: TGTGCCACCAGGGGACAGGGGAGTTGGAGGGACATTCAGTACTTC. Translating it yields CATRGQGSWRDIQYF.

J is TRBJ2-1 and V is TRBV28, with TRBD1 matching 8 bases. CDR1 is MDHEN, CDR2 SYDVKM, per germline. The V gene end was trimmed by 5 bases and the J gene end by 11 bases; junction bases not matched to a gene: 8. The CDR3 is 13 amino acids. The CDR3 DNA is TGTGCCAGCAGTACGACAGGGGTGAATAAGCAGTTCTTC. The encoded protein is CASSTTGVNKQFF.

This clone was counted a single time. The chain uses TRBV20-1 and TRBJ1-5; 9 bases align to TRBD1. The V and J ends lost 3 bases and 3 bases, in that order; junction bases with no gene match: 9. Germline loops: CDR1 DFQATT, CDR2 SNEGSKA (reference sequence). This CDR3 is built from 16 residues. The CDR3 protein is CSASGTGRGVNQPQHF. CDR3 coding DNA: TGCAGTGCTAGTGGGACAGGGAGAGGGGTCAATCAGCCCCAGCATTTT.

The rearrangement joins TRBV27 to TRBJ1-2; D gene unclear. The CDR3 sequence is 13 residues long. Trimming left V 6 bases short and J 2 bases short, with 10 bases between. Germline loops: CDR1 MNHEY, CDR2 SMNVEV (reference sequence). CDR3 bases: TGTGCCAGCAGCTCACCCAGGAACTATGGCTACACCTTC. This codes for CASSSPRNYGYTF.

This clone showed up just a few times. The chain links TRBV28 to TRBJ1-5; D uncertain. The CDR3 consists of 16 residues. Trimming cost V 6 bases and J 0 bases, with 15 bases left between them. Germline V gene data show CDR1 as MDHEN and CDR2 as SYDVKM. DNA for the CDR3: TGTGCCAGCAGGGAAGCCAGGAGGTATAGCAATCAGCCCCAGCATTTT. Protein product: CASREARRYSNQPQHF.